One and the same sample provided the 6 T cell receptor beta chains below, sequenced in a study of blood T cell repertoires in COVID-19. Only in-frame clones appear in the TCRdb table, and some are missing; sequencing was by immunoSEQ multiplex PCR. This sample yields roughly 250,000 clones, of which 84% are seen a single time; under 5% belongs to the top ten. Sequenced sample: peripheral blood. These receptors were collected from a man aged 45-65 years with acute or convalescent COVID-19.

This rearrangement joins TRBV4-1 to TRBJ2-3, with D possibly being TRBD1 (6 bases). V lost 0 bases, J lost 2 bases, and 12 bases lay in between. The length of the CDR3 is 16 residues. Germline V gene lookup returns CDR1 MGHRA and CDR2 YSYEKL. The CDR3 spells CASSQEKGVTTDTQYF. The CDR3 DNA reads TGCGCCAGCAGCCAAGAAAAGGGGGTAACCACAGATACGCAGTATTTT.

The rearrangement joins TRBV19 to TRBJ1-2; 10 nucleotides line up with TRBD1. Germline V lookup: CDR1 LNHDA, CDR2 SQIVND (reference sequence). J lost 7 bases, V lost 10 bases, and 12 bases had no gene match. The CDR3 sequence is 14 residues long. As DNA, the CDR3 is TGTGCCACCTACTTCCTCCGGGACAGGGGTGGCTACACCTTC. As protein: CATYFLRDRGGYTF. The variable domain in full, completed from reference TRBV19 and TRBJ1-2, reads DGGITQSPKYLFRKEGQNVTLSCEQNLNHDAMYWYRQDPGQGLRLIYYSQIVNDFQKGDIAEGYSVSREKKESFPLTVTSAQKNPTAFYLCATYFLRDRGGYTFGSGTRLTVV.

The chain joins TRBV3-1 (or the pseudogene TRBV3-2) to TRBJ1-1; D is possibly TRBD1 (5 bases). There are 16 residues in the CDR3. In germline, CDR1 is LGHDT, CDR2 YNNKEL (reference sequence). V lost 4 bases to trimming and J lost 4 bases, with 19 bases between them. CDR3 region: CASSRWDPEGSTEAFF. CDR3 nucleotides: TGTGCCAGCAGCCGGTGGGACCCGGAGGGGAGCACTGAAGCTTTCTTT.

This clone has only one observation. The chain joins TRBV15 to TRBJ2-1, with 12 bases lining up with TRBD2. Per germline, CDR1 LNHNV and CDR2 YYDKDF (reference sequence). Unmatched junction bases numbered 16, after V lost 0 bases and J lost 4 bases. CDR3 length: 21 residues. CDR3 bases: TGTGCCACCAGCAGAGAAGGGGGAACTAGCGGGGGGCCGCCAAGATACAATGAGCAGTTCTTC. Residues: CATSREGGTSGGPPRYNEQFF.

The rearrangement uses TRBV20-1 and TRBJ2-2, with D hard to call. V lost 3 bases and J lost 0, with 5 bases in between. The CDR3 contains 13 residues. Germline CDR1 and CDR2: DFQATT and SNEGSKA (reference sequence). The chain's CDR3 is CSASYSNTGELFF. The CDR3 DNA is TGCAGTGCTAGTTATTCGAACACCGGGGAGCTGTTTTTT.

The chain recombines TRBV6-5 with TRBJ1-2; TRBD1 might be the D (5 bases). The CDR3 consists of 13 residues. V was pared by 2 bases and J by 5 bases, with 9 bases between. The germline V gene has CDR1 MNHEY and CDR2 SVGAGI. The CDR3, as DNA: TGTGCCAGCAGTTACGCGGGGGTATATGGCTACACCTTC. It encodes CASSYAGVYGYTF.